This T cell receptor (beta chain) was profiled in a study of CD8 T cells in ankylosing spondylitis. Study-wide findings and caveats: What appeared characteristic of ankylosing spondylitis blood was a TCR beta motif of fewer than ten highly homologous variants.

This clonotype was detected many times. The antigen is not known. MiXCR, run by TCRdb on the 5' RACE reads, gives a single entry per CDR3 protein. In the table there are 250,000 to 350,000 distinct CDR3 sequences, 8% of which are singletons. The specimen sequenced was blood, either unsorted or a sorted T cell fraction (not recorded which). The TCR comes from a male donor with ankylosing spondylitis.

DNA for the CDR3: TGTGCCACATCCGCAGGGGGCCCTCACACCGGGGAGCTGTTTTTT. It yields the protein CATSAGGPHTGELFF. The genes are TRBV27 and TRBJ2-2; 8 nucleotides line up with TRBD1. V was pared by 10 bases and J by 3 bases, with 10 bases of the junction left unmatched. Germline CDR1 and CDR2: MNHEY and SMNVEV (reference sequence). The CDR3 loop spans 15 amino acids.